This T cell receptor (beta chain) came from a study of shared clonotypes between healthy human individuals. CDR1 and CDR2 (germline): SEHNR, FQNEAQ (reference sequence). V dropped 5 bases and J dropped 6 bases, with 21 bases sitting between them. The length of the CDR3 is 16 residues. Ten immunoSEQ deep assay plates served to sequence unsorted PBMC DNA. TCRdb keeps only in-frame clones here, not all; method: immunoSEQ multiplex PCR. The sample has hundreds of thousands of clones, around 77% seen once. Material for sequencing was PBMCs. The V and J genes are TRBV7-9 and TRBJ2-3; no clear D. This receptor was identified in a woman aged 40 to 50 in good health. Some clones in this sample may be carry-over from other donors' samples. The CDR3 reads CASSQIGISRPDTQYF. The CDR3 nucleotides are TGTGCCAGCAGCCAAATAGGTATCTCGAGGCCGGATACGCAGTATTTT.